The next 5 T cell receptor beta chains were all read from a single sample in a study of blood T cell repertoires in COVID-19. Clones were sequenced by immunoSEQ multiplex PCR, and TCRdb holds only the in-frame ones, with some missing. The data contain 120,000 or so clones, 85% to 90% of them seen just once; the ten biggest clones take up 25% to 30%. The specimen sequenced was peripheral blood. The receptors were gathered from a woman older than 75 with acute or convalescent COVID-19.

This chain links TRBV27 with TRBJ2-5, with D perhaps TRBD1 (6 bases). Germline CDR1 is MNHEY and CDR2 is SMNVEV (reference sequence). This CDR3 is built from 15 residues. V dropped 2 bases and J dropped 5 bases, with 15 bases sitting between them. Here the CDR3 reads CASSLEGRGRETQYF. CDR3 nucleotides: TGTGCCAGCAGTTTAGAGGGCAGGGGACGCGAGACCCAGTACTTC.

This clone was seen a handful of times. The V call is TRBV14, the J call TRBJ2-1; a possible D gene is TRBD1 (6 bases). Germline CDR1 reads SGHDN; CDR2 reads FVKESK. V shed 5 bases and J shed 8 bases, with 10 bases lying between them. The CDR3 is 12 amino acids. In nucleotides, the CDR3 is TGTGCCAGCAGCTCACAGGGTTATGAGCAGTTCTTC. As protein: CASSSQGYEQFF.

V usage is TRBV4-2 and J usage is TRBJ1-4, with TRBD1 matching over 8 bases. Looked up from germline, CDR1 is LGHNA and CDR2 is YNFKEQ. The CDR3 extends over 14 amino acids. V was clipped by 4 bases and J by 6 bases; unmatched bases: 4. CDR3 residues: CASSPLDRDEKLFF. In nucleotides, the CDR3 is TGTGCCAGCAGCCCCTTGGACAGGGATGAAAAACTGTTTTTT.

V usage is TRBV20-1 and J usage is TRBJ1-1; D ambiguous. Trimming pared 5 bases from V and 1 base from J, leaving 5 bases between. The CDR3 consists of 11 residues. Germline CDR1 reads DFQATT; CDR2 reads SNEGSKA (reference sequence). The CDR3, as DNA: TGCAGTGCTTACAAGAACACTGAAGCTTTCTTT. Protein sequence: CSAYKNTEAFF.

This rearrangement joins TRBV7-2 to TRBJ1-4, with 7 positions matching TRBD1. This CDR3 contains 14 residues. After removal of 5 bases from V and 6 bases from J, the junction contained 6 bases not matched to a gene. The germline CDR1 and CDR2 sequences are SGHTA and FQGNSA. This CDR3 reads CASSPRQGDEKLFF. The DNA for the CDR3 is TGTGCCAGCAGCCCCCGACAGGGCGATGAAAAACTGTTTTTT. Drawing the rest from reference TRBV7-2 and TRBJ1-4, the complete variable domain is GAGVSQSPSNKVTEKGKDVELRCDPISGHTALYWYRQSLGQGLEFLIYFQGNSAPDKSGLPSDRFSAERTGGSVSTLTIQRTQQEDSAVYLCASSPRQGDEKLFFGSGTQLSVL.